Listed below are T cell receptor beta chains from one sample, sequenced in a study of regulatory T cells in long-lasting Graves disease. TCRdb re-derived calls from the multiplex PCR reads in MiXCR, one entry per CDR3 protein. The data hold about 620,000 distinct CDR3 sequences, with around 17% observed a single time. In addition, the sample was reused for a study of T cells in Graves' hyperthyroidism and ophthalmopathy.

The sample was peripheral blood mononuclear cells (PBMCs), taken at new diagnosis, from a patient treated with antithyroid drugs. These receptor sequences come from a woman in her thirties with Graves disease. Both conserved end residues are part of each CDR3. Fields, in order: V gene, D gene, clone size, J gene, CDR3 DNA, CDR3 protein. A D gene is named only where the DNA matches it firmly. Size tells how often a clone was seen (once, few, many) or the class of an expanded clone, and some rows leave it out.

TRBV3-1	NA	many	TRBJ1-2	TGTGCCAGCAGCCGACCGGACTATGGCTACACCTTC	CASSRPDYGYTF
TRBV7-9	NA	many	TRBJ2-1	TGTGCCAGCAGCTTAGCTGCAGGGGACAATGAGCAGTTCTTC	CASSLAAGDNEQFF
TRBV20-1	NA	many	TRBJ2-5	TGCAGTGCCACCCGGGGAGAGACCCAGTACTTC	CSATRGETQYF
TRBV6-6	NA	few	TRBJ2-5	TGTGCCAGCAGTTACTCGGCACTAAAGGAGTCCCAGTACTTC	CASSYSALKESQYF
TRBV29-1	NA	few	TRBJ2-1	TGCAGCGTTGTCCGGGCCGGGAGTGGTTCGGGCAATGAGCAGTTCTTC	CSVVRAGSGSGNEQFF
TRBV7-9	NA	many	TRBJ1-1	TGTGCCAGCAGCTTAGTGAGTGAAGCTTTCTTT	CASSLVSEAFF
TRBV6-1	NA	NA	TRBJ2-1	TGTGCCAGCAGTATAGTGGAGGAGAATGAGCAGTTCTTC	CASSIVEENEQFF
TRBV20-1	TRBD2	many	TRBJ2-3	TGCAGTTATGGAGCGGGAGCGTTGGATACGCAGTATTTT	CSYGAGALDTQYF
TRBV24-1	NA	few	TRBJ2-2	TGTGCCACCAGTGATCCCCCTCGTACCGGGACAGAGCTGTTTTTT	CATSDPPRTGTELFF
TRBV11-2	TRBD1	many	TRBJ2-3	TGTGCCAGCAGCTTAGAGCCGACAGGGGACACGCAGTATTTT	CASSLEPTGDTQYF
TRBV28	NA	many	TRBJ2-1	TGTGCCAGCAATGCCGGGGGCTCCTACAATGAGCAGTTCTTC	CASNAGGSYNEQFF
TRBV27	NA	many	TRBJ1-3	TGTGCCAGCAGTTTAGAGGGTATTTCCGGAAACACCATATATTTT	CASSLEGISGNTIYF
TRBV3-1	NA	NA	TRBJ1-5	TGTGCCAGCAGCCAAGGCCCCCCCAGGATCAATCAGCCCCAGCATTTT	CASSQGPPRINQPQHF
TRBV27	TRBD1	many	TRBJ1-1	TGTGCCAGCAGTTACACAGGGGGCCTGGACACTGAAGCTTTCTTT	CASSYTGGLDTEAFF
TRBV13	TRBD2	once	TRBJ2-1	TGTGCCAGCAGCTTAGGCCTGGCTAGCGGGCTAAATGAGCAGTTCTTC	CASSLGLASGLNEQFF
TRBV20-1	TRBD2	many	TRBJ2-7	TGCAGTGCTAGAGATGGCCTAGCGGCTTCCTACGAGCAGTACTTC	CSARDGLAASYEQYF
TRBV12-3/TRBV12-4	NA	NA	TRBJ1-2	TGTGCCAGCAGTCCTCGACAGGCGCGGGGCCTTGGCTACACCTTC	CASSPRQARGLGYTF
TRBV3-1	NA	NA	TRBJ1-3	TGTGCCAGCAGCCAAGAGTGGTCTGGAAACACCATATATTTT	CASSQEWSGNTIYF
TRBV2	NA	many	TRBJ1-2	TGTGCCAGCAGTGTCACGGATTATGGCTACACCTTC	CASSVTDYGYTF
TRBV5-1	NA	many	TRBJ1-2	TGCGCCAGCAGCAAGGACAACGACCGCTATGGCTACACCTTC	CASSKDNDRYGYTF
TRBV27	TRBD1	NA	TRBJ2-7	TGTGCCAGCAGTTTATCGGTGACAGGGGCCCACGAGCAGTACTTC	CASSLSVTGAHEQYF
TRBV11-2	NA	many	TRBJ2-3	TGTGCCAGCAACCTGAGCCCCCATGCCACAGATACGCAGTATTTT	CASNLSPHATDTQYF
TRBV5-1	NA	few	TRBJ2-3	TGTGCCAGCAGCCTGGGGGTTCCTAGCACAGATACGCAGTATTTT	CASSLGVPSTDTQYF
TRBV5-5	NA	few	TRBJ2-7	TGTGCCAGCAGCTTGCTCGACCTGATGGACGAGCAGTACTTC	CASSLLDLMDEQYF
TRBV7-9	NA	few	TRBJ2-1	TGTGCCAGCAGCGCCGCCGGGACACCCATCAATGAGCAGTTCTTC	CASSAAGTPINEQFF
TRBV27	TRBD2	NA	TRBJ2-7	TGTGCCTCCAGTGCGGGGGCCAGCGGGAGGGCCGGGGACGAGCAGTACTTC	CASSAGASGRAGDEQYF
TRBV19	NA	few	TRBJ1-5	TGTGCCAGTAGCCCGGGACACCTGAATCAGCCCCAGCATTTT	CASSPGHLNQPQHF
TRBV18	TRBD1	few	TRBJ2-7	TGTGCCAGCTCCCCCGACAGGGGAAACTCCTACGAGCAGTACTTC	CASSPDRGNSYEQYF
TRBV28	NA	many	TRBJ2-2	TGTGCCAGCAGCCCTTCTTGGGGATGGGCCGGGGAGCTGTTTTTT	CASSPSWGWAGELFF
TRBV19	NA	few	TRBJ1-5	TGTGCCACTCAGGGGCCAGTTGGCAATCAGCCCCAGCATTTT	CATQGPVGNQPQHF
TRBV3-1	NA	NA	TRBJ2-1	TGTGCCAGCAGCCGGGTTAGCGGCAATGAGCAGTTCTTC	CASSRVSGNEQFF
TRBV27	TRBD1	many	TRBJ1-2	TGTGCCAGCAGACAGGGGTTCAGTGTTGTCGGGAACTATGGCTACACCTTC	CASRQGFSVVGNYGYTF
TRBV9	TRBD1	NA	TRBJ1-2	TGTGCCAGCAGCGGAGACAGGGGGCAGATCTATGGCTACACCTTC	CASSGDRGQIYGYTF
TRBV7-3	TRBD1	few	TRBJ2-1	TGTGCCAGCAGCGTAGGACAGGCCCCCTACAATGAGCAGTTCTTC	CASSVGQAPYNEQFF
TRBV14	NA	few	TRBJ2-7	TGTGCCAGCAGCTACGGAGGGGGCGTCTACGAGCAGTACTTC	CASSYGGGVYEQYF